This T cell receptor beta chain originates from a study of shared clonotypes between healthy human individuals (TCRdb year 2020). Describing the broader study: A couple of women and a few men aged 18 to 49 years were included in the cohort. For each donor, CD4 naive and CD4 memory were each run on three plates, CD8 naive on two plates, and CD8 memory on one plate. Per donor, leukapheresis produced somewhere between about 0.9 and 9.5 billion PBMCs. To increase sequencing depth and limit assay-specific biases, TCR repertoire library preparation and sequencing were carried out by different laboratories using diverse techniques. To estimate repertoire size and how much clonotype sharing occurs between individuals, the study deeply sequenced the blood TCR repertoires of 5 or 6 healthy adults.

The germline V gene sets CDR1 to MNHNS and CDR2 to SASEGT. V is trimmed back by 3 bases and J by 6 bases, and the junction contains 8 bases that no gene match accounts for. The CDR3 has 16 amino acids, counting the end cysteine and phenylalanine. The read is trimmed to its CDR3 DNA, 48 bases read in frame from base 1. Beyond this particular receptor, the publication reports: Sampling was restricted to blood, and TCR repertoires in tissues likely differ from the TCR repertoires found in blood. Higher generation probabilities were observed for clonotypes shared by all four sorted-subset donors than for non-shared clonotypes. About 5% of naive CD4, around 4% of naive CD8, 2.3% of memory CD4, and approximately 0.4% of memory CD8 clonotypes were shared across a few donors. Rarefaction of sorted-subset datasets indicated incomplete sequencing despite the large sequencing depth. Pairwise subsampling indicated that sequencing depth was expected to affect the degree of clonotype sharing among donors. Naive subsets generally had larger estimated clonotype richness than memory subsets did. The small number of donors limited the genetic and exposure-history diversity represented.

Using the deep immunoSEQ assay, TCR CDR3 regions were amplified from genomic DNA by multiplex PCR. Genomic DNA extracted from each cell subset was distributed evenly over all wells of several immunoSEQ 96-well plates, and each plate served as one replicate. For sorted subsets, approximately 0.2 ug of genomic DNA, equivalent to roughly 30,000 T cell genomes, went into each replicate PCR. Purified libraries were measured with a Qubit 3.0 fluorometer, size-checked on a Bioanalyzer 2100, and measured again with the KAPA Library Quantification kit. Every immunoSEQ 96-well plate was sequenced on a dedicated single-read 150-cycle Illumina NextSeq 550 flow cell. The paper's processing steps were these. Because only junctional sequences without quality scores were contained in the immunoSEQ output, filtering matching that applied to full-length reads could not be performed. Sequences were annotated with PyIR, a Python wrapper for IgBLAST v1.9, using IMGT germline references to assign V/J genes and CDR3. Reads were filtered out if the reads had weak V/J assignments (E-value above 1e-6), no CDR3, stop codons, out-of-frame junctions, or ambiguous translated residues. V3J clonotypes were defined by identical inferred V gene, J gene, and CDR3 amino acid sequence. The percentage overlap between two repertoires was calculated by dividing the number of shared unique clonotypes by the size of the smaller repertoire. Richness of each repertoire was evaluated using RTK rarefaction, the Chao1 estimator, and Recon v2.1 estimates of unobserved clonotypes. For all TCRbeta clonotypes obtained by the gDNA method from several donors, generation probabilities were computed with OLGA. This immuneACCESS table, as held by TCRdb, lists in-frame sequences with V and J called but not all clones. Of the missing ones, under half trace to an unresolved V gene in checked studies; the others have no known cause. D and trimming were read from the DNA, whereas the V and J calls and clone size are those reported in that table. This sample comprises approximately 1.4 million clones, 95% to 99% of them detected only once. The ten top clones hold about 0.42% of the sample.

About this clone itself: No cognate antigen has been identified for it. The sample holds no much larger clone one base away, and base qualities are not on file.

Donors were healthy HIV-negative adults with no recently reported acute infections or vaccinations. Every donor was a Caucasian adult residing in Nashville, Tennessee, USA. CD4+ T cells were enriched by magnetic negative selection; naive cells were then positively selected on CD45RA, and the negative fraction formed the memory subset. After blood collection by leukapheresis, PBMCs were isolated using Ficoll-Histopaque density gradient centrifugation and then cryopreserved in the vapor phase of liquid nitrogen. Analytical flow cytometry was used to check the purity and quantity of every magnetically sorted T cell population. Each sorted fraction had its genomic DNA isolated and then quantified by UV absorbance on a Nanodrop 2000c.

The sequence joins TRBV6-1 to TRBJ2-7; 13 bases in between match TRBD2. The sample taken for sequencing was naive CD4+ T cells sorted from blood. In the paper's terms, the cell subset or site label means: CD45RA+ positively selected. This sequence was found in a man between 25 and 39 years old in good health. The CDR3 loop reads CASSEGLAGPLGEQYF. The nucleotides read TGTGCCAGCAGTGAGGGACTAGCGGGACCCCTCGGCGAGCAGTACTTC.